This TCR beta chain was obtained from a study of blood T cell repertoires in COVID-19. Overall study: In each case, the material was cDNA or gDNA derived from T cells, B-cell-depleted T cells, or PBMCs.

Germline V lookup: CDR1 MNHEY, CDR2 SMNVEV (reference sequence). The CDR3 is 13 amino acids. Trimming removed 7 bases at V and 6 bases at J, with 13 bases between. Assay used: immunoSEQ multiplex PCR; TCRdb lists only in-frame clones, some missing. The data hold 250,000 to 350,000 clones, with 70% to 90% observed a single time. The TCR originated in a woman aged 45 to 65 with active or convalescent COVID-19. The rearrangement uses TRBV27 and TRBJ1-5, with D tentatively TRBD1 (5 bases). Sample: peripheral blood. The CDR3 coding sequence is TGTGCCAGCACCTCTGGGAGGGGTCAGCCCCAGCATTTT. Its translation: CASTSGRGQPQHF.